This T cell receptor (gamma chain) was captured by sequencing in a study of fetal and pediatric gammadelta thymocytes (dated by TCRdb to the early 2020s). Regarding the study in general: The bulk gammadelta thymocyte repertoires, which combined previously published data with newly generated, unpublished data, were used to reinforce a single-cell study of gammadelta thymocyte development. To increase subject numbers and strengthen the CDR3 publicity analysis, bulk TCR repertoire data were added. The bulk gammadelta thymocyte repertoire set covered 10 or so subjects in total, 3 fetal thymus donors and 7 pediatric thymus donors. Previously published data (refs 27,28) and unpublished data were combined in the bulk gammadelta thymocyte repertoires.

Thymocytes were stained with Zombie NIR viability dye plus antibodies to CD3 (UCHT1), TCRgammadelta (11F2), TCRVgamma9 (IMMU360) and TCRVdelta2 (IMMU389). Bulk TRD and TRG CDR3 repertoires were generated separately from sorted Vgamma9Vdelta2 and nonVgamma9Vdelta2 gammadelta thymocytes of human fetal and pediatric thymuses. In Belgium, pediatric thymus tissue was obtained from children undergoing cardiac surgery. The pediatric thymus donors included in the study ranged in age from about 1 to 12 years. As previously described, thymic cell suspensions were prepared from both fetal and post-natal thymuses. NonVgamma9Vdelta2 thymocytes were sorted as CD3+ gammadeltaTCR+ cells that did not have the Vgamma9+Vdelta2+ phenotype. Cell sorting was done on a FACS Aria III cell sorter (BD Biosciences). Paper-wide results and their limitations: Compared with post-natal repertoires, fetal gammadelta thymocyte repertoires were previously reported to be enriched for TRDV2, TRGV8 and TRGV9 usage, low N additions and public CDR3s.

Trimming accounts for 3 bases at V and 5 bases at J, while the number of junction bases matched to no gene is 7. Sequences VINAFY (CDR1) and YDVSNSKD (CDR2) are obtained from the germline V gene. From the cysteine through the phenylalanine, the CDR3 covers 13 amino acids. The CDR3 DNA has 39 bases and is translated from base 1. Sequencing was performed on an Illumina MiSeq. The paper's data handling went like this. For publicity analysis, the Vgamma9Vdelta2 and nonVgamma9Vdelta2 bulk CDR3 files were merged for each subject into one combined repertoire per subject. CDR3 publicity was given a score from 0 to 19 by checking each amino acid sequence across 9 single-cell datasets and some 11 bulk repertoires with base R and dplyr. TCRdb reran clone calling on the public reads with CATT; rows sharing one DNA sequence were then combined. None of the V and J calls come from the authors' own analysis; TCRdb made them. The table for this sample lists about 920 gamma-chain clones; 4.5% to 5% of them were counted only once. The ten largest clones represent roughly 6.8% of the sample.

This clone is termed large (0.1 to 1%). Its antigen remains undetermined. No base quality values were provided; no much bigger clone lies one nucleotide off. Recombination linked TRGV5 to TRGJ1 or TRGJ2. The sequencing sample was made of non-Vgamma9Vdelta2 gamma-delta T cells from the thymus. Explained via the paper, the cell subset or site label denotes: CD3+gammadeltaTCR+ thymocytes not co-expressing Vgamma9 and Vdelta2. The TCR comes from a child who underwent cardiac surgery and was recorded as healthy. The CDR3 protein: CATWDPANYKKLF. The DNA reads as follows: TGTGCCACCTGGGACCCAGCGAATTATAAGAAACTCTTT.